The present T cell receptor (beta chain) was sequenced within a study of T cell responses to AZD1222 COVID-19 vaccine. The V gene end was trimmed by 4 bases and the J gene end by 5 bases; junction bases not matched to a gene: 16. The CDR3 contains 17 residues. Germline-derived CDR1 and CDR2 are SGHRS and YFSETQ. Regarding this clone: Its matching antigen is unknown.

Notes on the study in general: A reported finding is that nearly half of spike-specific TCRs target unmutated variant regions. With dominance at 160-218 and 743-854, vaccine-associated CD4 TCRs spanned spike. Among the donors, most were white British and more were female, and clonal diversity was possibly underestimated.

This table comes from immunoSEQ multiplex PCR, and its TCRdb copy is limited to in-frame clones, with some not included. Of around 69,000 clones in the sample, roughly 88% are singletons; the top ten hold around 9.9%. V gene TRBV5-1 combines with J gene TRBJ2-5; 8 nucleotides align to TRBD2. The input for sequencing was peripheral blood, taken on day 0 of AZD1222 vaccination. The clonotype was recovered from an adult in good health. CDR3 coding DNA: TGCGCCAGCAGCCTGCGGACTAGCTCCTCCGCGGGGGAGACCCAGTACTTC. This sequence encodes CASSLRTSSSAGETQYF.